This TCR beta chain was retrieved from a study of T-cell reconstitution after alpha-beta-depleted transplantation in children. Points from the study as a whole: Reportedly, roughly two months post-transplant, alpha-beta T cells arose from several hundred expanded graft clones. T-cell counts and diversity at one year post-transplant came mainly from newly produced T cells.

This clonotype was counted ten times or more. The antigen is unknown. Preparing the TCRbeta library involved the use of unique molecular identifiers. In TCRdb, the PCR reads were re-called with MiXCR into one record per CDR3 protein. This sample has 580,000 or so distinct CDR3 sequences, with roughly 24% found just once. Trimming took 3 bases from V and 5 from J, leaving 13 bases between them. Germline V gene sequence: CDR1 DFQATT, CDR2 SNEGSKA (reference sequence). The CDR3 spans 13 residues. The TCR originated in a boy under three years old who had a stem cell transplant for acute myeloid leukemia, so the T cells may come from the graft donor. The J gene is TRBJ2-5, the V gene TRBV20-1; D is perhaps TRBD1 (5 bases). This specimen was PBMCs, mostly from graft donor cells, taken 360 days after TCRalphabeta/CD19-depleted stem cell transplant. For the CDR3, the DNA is TGCAGTGCTAGGGCGGAATCAGGGGAGACCCAGTACTTC. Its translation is CSARAESGETQYF.